The T cell receptor beta chain described here comes from a study of cytomegalovirus exposure and HLA in healthy donors. The PCR used 60 Vbeta and 13 Jbeta primers. Using immunoSEQ multiplex PCR, the repertoire was profiled, and TCRdb retains in-frame clones only, with some absent. The table includes over 150,000 clones, around 80% detected once. V shed 2 bases, J shed 6 bases, and the junction held 7 bases outside the gene matches. Germline CDR1 reads MDHEN; CDR2 reads SYDVKM. The CDR3 is 14 residues long. The rearrangement joins TRBV28 to TRBJ2-7, with 7 bases matching TRBD2. The sequenced sample was PBMCs. The TCR originated in a man in his forties in good health and CMV-seronegative. CDR3 in amino acids: CASSLVPGGGEQYF. Written as DNA, the CDR3 is TGTGCCAGCAGTTTAGTTCCGGGGGGAGGCGAGCAGTACTTC.